One sample yielded the 30 T cell receptor beta chains listed below, sequenced in a study of T cell responses to AZD1222 COVID-19 vaccine. Clones were read by immunoSEQ multiplex PCR, and TCRdb kept only the in-frame ones, dropping some. Here the sample spans 95,000 to 110,000 clones, approximately 89% being singletons. Specimen: peripheral blood, collected on day 0 of AZD1222 vaccination. These receptors originate from an adult in good health.

V is TRBV19 and J is TRBJ1-5; no definite D call. V lost 3 bases and J lost 0, with 9 bases in between. The CDR3 is 15 amino acids. Germline CDR1 reads LNHDA; CDR2 reads SQIVND (reference sequence). CDR3 amino acids: CASSITVISNQPQHF. CDR3 in DNA: TGTGCCAGTAGTATTACAGTGATTAGCAATCAGCCCCAGCATTTT.

The chain recombines TRBV30 with TRBJ2-2, with D unresolved. Trimming cost V 3 bases and J 8 bases, with 10 bases left between them. Germline-derived CDR1 and CDR2 are GTSNPN and SVGIG (reference sequence). The CDR3 sequence is 12 residues long. The CDR3 DNA follows: TGTGCCTGGAGCCGAGCGCGGGGGGAGCTGTTTTTT. Translation: CAWSRARGELFF.

The V and J genes are TRBV9 and TRBJ1-2, with TRBD1 matching over 7 bases. With 6 bases clipped from V and 5 bases from J, the junction kept 13 bases outside the gene matches. Germline V CDR1 and CDR2: SGDLS, YYNGEE. The CDR3 is 15 amino acids. CDR3 sequence (DNA): TGTGCCAGCACTCCCTTTAGACAGGGTTTTTATGGCTACACCTTC. It encodes CASTPFRQGFYGYTF. The full variable domain, with the rest looked up from reference TRBV9 and TRBJ1-2, is DSGVTQTPKHLITATGQRVTLRCSPRSGDLSVYWYQQSLDQGLQFLIQYYNGEERAKGNILERFSAQQFPDLHSELNLSSLELGDSALYFCASTPFRQGFYGYTFGSGTRLTVV.

This sequence joins TRBV6-5 and TRBJ2-7; D is ambiguous. CDR1 is MNHEY, CDR2 SVGAGI, per germline. Trimming shortened V by 0 bases and J by 0 bases, and 12 bases separated the two germline ends. The CDR3 runs to 16 residues. CDR3 residues: CASSYSWGTSSYEQYF. CDR3 sequence (DNA): TGTGCCAGCAGTTACTCCTGGGGAACAAGCTCCTACGAGCAGTACTTC.

The V call is TRBV5-5, the J call TRBJ2-7, with D tentatively TRBD2 (7 bases). The germline V gene encodes CDR1 SGHKS and CDR2 YYEKEE (reference sequence). V lost 0 bases and J 5 bases, leaving 12 bases between the germline ends. The CDR3 has 14 amino acids. The CDR3 DNA reads as TGTGCCAGCAGCTTGGTTGGGGGGGCAAACGAGCAGTACTTC. As protein: CASSLVGGANEQYF.

The genes are TRBV5-1 and TRBJ2-3; 7 nucleotides match TRBD2. Germline V lookup: CDR1 SGHRS, CDR2 YFSETQ. The CDR3 sequence is 16 residues long. After removal of 4 bases from V and 1 base from J, the junction contained 9 bases not matched to a gene. The CDR3 DNA reads TGCGCCAGCAGCCGCTACCGGGGGGAAGGCACAGATACGCAGTATTTT. Translation gives CASSRYRGEGTDTQYF.

This rearrangement joins TRBV5-1 to TRBJ2-7, with D tentatively TRBD2 (5 bases). The CDR3 has 13 residues. Between the trimmed V and J ends, which lost 1 base and 7 bases, there was a span of 12 bases. CDR1 is SGHRS, CDR2 YFSETQ, per germline. The CDR3 DNA sequence: TGCGCCAGCAGCTTGTCGGGGTCCTCGGAGCAGTACTTC. Encoded protein: CASSLSGSSEQYF.

The chain joins TRBV24-1 to TRBJ1-4; D perhaps matches TRBD1 (6 bases). Deletions cut 5 bases from V and 4 bases from J, with 13 bases between. Germline V gene data show CDR1 as KGHDR and CDR2 as SFDVKD. This CDR3 region has 15 residues. DNA of the CDR3: TGTGCCACCAGTGGACGGGACACCCTTAATGAAAAACTGTTTTTT. Its translation: CATSGRDTLNEKLFF.

This clone was seen once. CDR3 residues: CASSRWDRGEDGYTF. The CDR3 bases are TGTGCCAGCAGCCGGTGGGACAGGGGGGAGGATGGCTACACCTTC. The chain recombines TRBV3-1 (or the pseudogene TRBV3-2) with TRBJ1-2, with TRBD1 matching 11 bases. The CDR3 runs to 15 residues. Unmatched junction bases numbered 7, after V lost 4 bases and J lost 6 bases. Germline CDR1 reads LGHDT; CDR2 reads YNNKEL (reference sequence).

This clone was seen a single time. The chain has TRBV19 and TRBJ1-5; 11 nucleotides line up with TRBD1. The length of the CDR3 is 15 residues. From germline, CDR1 is LNHDA and CDR2 SQIVND (reference sequence). The V segment lost 7 bases and the J segment 4 bases; nucleotides outside the gene matches: 6. CDR3 protein: CASTIGTGGNQPQHF. The DNA for the CDR3 is TGTGCCAGTACAATTGGGACAGGGGGGAATCAGCCCCAGCATTTT.

This chain uses TRBV20-1 with TRBJ2-3; 7 bases match TRBD2. With 3 bases clipped from V and 8 bases from J, the junction kept 14 bases outside the gene matches. Germline V gene data show CDR1 as DFQATT and CDR2 as SNEGSKA (reference sequence). The CDR3 consists of 15 residues. The CDR3 loop reads CSASLSGEIRGTQYF. For the CDR3, the DNA is TGCAGTGCTAGTCTCAGCGGGGAGATCAGAGGTACGCAGTATTTT.

This chain joins TRBV27 and TRBJ1-2, with TRBD1 as a possible D gene (6 bases). Germline loops: CDR1 MNHEY, CDR2 SMNVEV (reference sequence). Trimming removed 0 bases from V and 2 bases from J, with 10 bases in between. CDR3 size: 15 residues. The CDR3 DNA reads TGTGCCAGCAGTTTATCGGGGGGGCCCAACTATGGCTACACCTTC. This translates into CASSLSGGPNYGYTF.

The chain uses TRBV6-4 and TRBJ2-3, with 10 bases matching TRBD2. Germline CDR1 and CDR2: MRHNA and SNTAGT. V was pared by 5 bases and J by 6 bases, with 11 bases of the junction left unmatched. CDR3 size: 16 residues. The CDR3 sequence: CASSLDASGGLDTQYF. CDR3 DNA: TGTGCCAGCAGTCTCGACGCTAGCGGGGGTCTTGATACGCAGTATTTT.

The V and J genes are TRBV6-6 and TRBJ2-3; D is tentatively TRBD1 or TRBD2 (5 bases each). Germline CDR1 MNHNY, CDR2 SVGAGI (reference sequence). The CDR3 consists of 16 residues. V was clipped by 6 bases and J by 0 bases, with 16 bases between them. The CDR3 sequence is CASRFPGLYSTDTQYF. In nucleotides, the CDR3 is TGTGCCAGCAGATTCCCGGGGCTTTATAGCACAGATACGCAGTATTTT.

This clone has a single count. The rearrangement uses TRBV6-5 and TRBJ2-1; D is perhaps TRBD2 (6 bases). Germline loops: CDR1 MNHEY, CDR2 SVGAGI. Trimming left V 10 bases short and J 3 bases short, with 13 bases between. The CDR3 covers 13 residues. The CDR3, as DNA: TGTGCCACTATCCCGGGACTCTACAATGAGCAGTTCTTC. This translates into CATIPGLYNEQFF.

The chain combines TRBV19 with TRBJ2-3; tentative D call: TRBD2 (6 bases). There are 13 residues in the CDR3. Germline values: CDR1 LNHDA, CDR2 SQIVND (reference sequence). V was clipped by 4 bases and J by 4 bases, with 9 bases between them. Here the CDR3 reads CASSTGLADTQYF. As DNA, the CDR3 is TGTGCCAGTAGTACGGGACTTGCAGATACGCAGTATTTT.

The chain couples TRBV9 to TRBJ1-6; weak D call: TRBD1 (5 bases). Trimming took off 4 bases at V and 8 bases at J, with 19 bases between the two ends. Germline-derived CDR1 and CDR2 are SGDLS and YYNGEE. CDR3 length equals 16 residues. DNA of the CDR3: TGTGCCAGCAGCCCCTCCCATCAGGGAAGGCATTCACCCCTCCACTTT. Translation gives CASSPSHQGRHSPLHF.

This chain connects TRBV3-1 (or the pseudogene TRBV3-2) to TRBJ2-7; D is undetermined. Between the trimmed V and J ends, which lost 0 bases and 0 bases, there was a span of 12 bases. CDR3 length equals 16 residues. The germline gives CDR1 LGHDT, CDR2 YNNKEL (reference sequence). Here the CDR3 reads CASSQDPDVRSYEQYF. The CDR3 region has the DNA TGTGCCAGCAGCCAAGATCCCGACGTACGCTCCTACGAGCAGTACTTC.

V and J are TRBV6-5 and TRBJ2-3, with 12 bases that match TRBD2. The germline V gene encodes CDR1 MNHEY and CDR2 SVGAGI. This CDR3 is 15 amino acids long. The ends lost 5 bases at V and 3 bases at J; junction bases unmatched: 3. CDR3 sequence: CASSLAGGRTDTQYF. CDR3 in DNA: TGTGCCAGCAGTCTAGCGGGGGGGCGGACAGATACGCAGTATTTT.

The V and J genes are TRBV27 and TRBJ1-2; TRBD1 might be the D (5 bases). Deletions cut 3 bases from V and 0 bases from J, with 11 bases between. The CDR3 has 15 amino acids. Germline loops: CDR1 MNHEY, CDR2 SMNVEV (reference sequence). The CDR3 sequence: CASSFEGRANYGYTF. CDR3 nucleotide sequence: TGTGCCAGCAGTTTTGAGGGGAGAGCTAACTATGGCTACACCTTC.

The chain uses TRBV5-1 and TRBJ1-5; no definite D call. Germline V gene data show CDR1 as SGHRS and CDR2 as YFSETQ. The V gene lost 4 bases and the J gene lost 5 bases, with 13 bases spanning the gap. The CDR3 has 14 amino acids. CDR3 loop: CASSPGGLDQPQHF. The CDR3, as DNA: TGCGCCAGCAGCCCAGGCGGCTTAGATCAGCCCCAGCATTTT.

The chain couples TRBV27 to TRBJ1-1; no reliable D call. V lost 2 bases, J lost 1 base, and 2 bases lay in between. Germline CDR1 and CDR2: MNHEY and SMNVEV (reference sequence). The CDR3 is made up of 12 amino acids. CDR3 DNA: TGTGCCAGCAGTTTACAGAACACTGAAGCTTTCTTT. Translating gives CASSLQNTEAFF.

In this sample, this clone turned up once. The chain uses TRBV19 and TRBJ1-1, with TRBD1 identical over 11 bases. CDR1 is LNHDA, CDR2 SQIVND, per germline (reference sequence). With 5 bases clipped from V and 2 bases from J, the junction kept 10 bases outside the gene matches. The CDR3 sequence is 17 residues long. The CDR3 loop is CASSFQSGTGGNTEAFF. DNA for the CDR3: TGTGCCAGTAGTTTCCAATCCGGGACAGGGGGTAACACTGAAGCTTTCTTT. Combining the CDR3 with reference TRBV19 and TRBJ1-1 gives the whole variable domain DGGITQSPKYLFRKEGQNVTLSCEQNLNHDAMYWYRQDPGQGLRLIYYSQIVNDFQKGDIAEGYSVSREKKESFPLTVTSAQKNPTAFYLCASSFQSGTGGNTEAFFGQGTRLTVV.

The table lists this clone with a few counts. The chain combines TRBV27 with TRBJ1-5; a possible D gene is TRBD1 (5 bases). CDR3 length equals 13 residues. Germline CDR1 and CDR2: MNHEY and SMNVEV (reference sequence). Between the trimmed V and J ends, which lost 6 bases and 4 bases, there was a span of 10 bases. CDR3 loop: CASSKDRNQPQHF. DNA of the CDR3: TGTGCCAGCAGCAAAGACAGAAATCAGCCCCAGCATTTT.

As to this clone: At one boundary the junction diverges from the germline segment, which might be a read error. The rearrangement uses TRBV7-7 and TRBJ2-1, with TRBD2 matching 7 bases. The length of the CDR3 is 20 residues. The germline V gene has CDR1 SSHAT and CDR2 FNYEAQ (reference sequence). The CDR3 nucleotides read TGTGCTAGCAGCTTAACTTCGTATCGGGGGGTCCACGGCTCCTACAATGAGCAGTTCTTC. Translating gives CASSLTSYRGVHGSYNEQFF.

This sequence joins TRBV27 and TRBJ1-2; the match to TRBD1 covers 8 bases. V dropped 6 bases and J dropped 1; count of bases not matched to a gene: 4. CDR3 size: 14 residues. The germline V gene has CDR1 MNHEY and CDR2 SMNVEV (reference sequence). DNA for the CDR3: TGTGCCAGCAGACCGGACAGGGATAACTATGGCTACACCTTC. It encodes CASRPDRDNYGYTF.

The chain recombines TRBV24-1 with TRBJ2-1, with D perhaps matching TRBD1 or TRBD2 (6 bases each). CDR1 and CDR2 (germline): KGHDR, SFDVKD. CDR3 length: 15 amino acids. The V and J ends lost 5 bases and 3 bases respectively, with 13 bases between them. The CDR3 sequence: CATSGGASVYNEQFF. CDR3 DNA: TGTGCCACCAGTGGGGGGGCCTCGGTCTACAATGAGCAGTTCTTC.

The chain joins TRBV7-3 to TRBJ1-1; D unclear. CDR1 and CDR2 from the germline V gene are SGHTA and FQGTGA. The CDR3 runs 15 residues. Trimming pared 2 bases from V and 8 bases from J, leaving 18 bases between. The CDR3 sequence is CASSLSKEERPEAFF. In DNA form, the CDR3 reads TGTGCCAGCAGCTTATCAAAGGAAGAACGCCCCGAAGCTTTCTTT.

The rearrangement joins TRBV3-1 (or the pseudogene TRBV3-2) to TRBJ1-2; maybe TRBD1 (6 bases). CDR1 LGHDT and CDR2 YNNKEL come from the germline V gene (reference sequence). Trimming removed 2 bases from V and 3 bases from J, with 10 bases in between. CDR3 length equals 14 residues. This CDR3 reads CASSQFDRYYGYTF. The CDR3 DNA sequence: TGTGCCAGCAGCCAATTTGACAGGTACTATGGCTACACCTTC.

The chain is built from TRBV6-5 and TRBJ1-1; the D is unclear. CDR3 length: 14 amino acids. Germline loops: CDR1 MNHEY, CDR2 SVGAGI. With 2 bases removed from V and 2 bases from J, the gap between germline ends came to 9 bases. This CDR3 reads CASSYGGTNTEAFF. The CDR3 DNA sequence: TGTGCCAGCAGTTACGGCGGAACTAACACTGAAGCTTTCTTT.